A single sample is the source of the 9 T cell receptor beta chains below, sequenced in a study of blood T cell repertoires in COVID-19. Some clones are missing from TCRdb's copy, which holds only in-frame ones; the method was immunoSEQ multiplex PCR. The data hold tens of thousands of clones, with approximately 82% observed a single time. The sample taken for sequencing was peripheral blood. These receptors all come from a man in his fifties with active or convalescent COVID-19.

The V gene is TRBV3-1 (or the pseudogene TRBV3-2), the J gene TRBJ2-1; 8 bases match TRBD1. The CDR3 has 13 amino acids. From germline, CDR1 is LGHDT and CDR2 YNNKEL (reference sequence). J gave up 14 bases and V 5 bases, and 11 bases lay outside the gene matches. CDR3 sequence reads: CASSSTGAWSKFF. CDR3 bases: TGTGCCAGCAGCTCGACAGGGGCCTGGTCAAAGTTCTTC.

The J gene is TRBJ2-1, the V gene TRBV12-5; a weak D match, TRBD2 (6 bases). V was clipped by 5 bases and J by 1 base, with 12 bases between them. This CDR3 region has 15 residues. The germline CDR1 and CDR2 sequences are LGHNT and FRNRAP. CDR3 DNA: TGTGCTAGTGGTCCAAGCGGGTTATCCTACAATGAGCAGTTCTTC. Translated: CASGPSGLSYNEQFF.

The genes are TRBV30 and TRBJ1-2; no clear D gene. The V gene lost 2 bases and the J gene lost 4 bases, with 11 bases spanning the gap. The CDR3 spans 13 residues. Per germline, CDR1 GTSNPN and CDR2 SVGIG (reference sequence). CDR3 amino acids: CAWSPGNGYGYTF. For the CDR3, the DNA is TGTGCCTGGAGTCCCGGGAACGGCTATGGCTACACCTTC.

This clone was seen a handful of times. V and J are TRBV4-1 and TRBJ1-4; TRBD1 matches 7 bases. The V gene's germline CDR1 is MGHRA and CDR2 YSYEKL. This CDR3 region has 16 residues. Trimming removed 4 bases from V and 0 bases from J; junction bases left unmatched: 5. The CDR3 here is CASSRNQGATNEKLFF. The CDR3 DNA reads TGCGCCAGCAGCCGGAACCAGGGGGCAACTAATGAAAAACTGTTTTTT.

In DNA form, the CDR3 reads TGTGCCAGCTCCCCTTCAGGGGGTCTTTGGGAGACCCAGTACTTC. Its protein is CASSPSGGLWETQYF. The genes are TRBV25-1 and TRBJ2-5, with 7 bases lining up with TRBD1. The CDR3 is 15 residues long. In germline, CDR1 is MGHDK, CDR2 SYGVNS. V dropped 8 bases and J dropped 5; count of bases not matched to a gene: 14.

This sequence joins TRBV18 and TRBJ2-5, with D possibly matching TRBD1 (6 bases). Germline values: CDR1 KGHSH, CDR2 LQKENI. The CDR3 is 14 residues long. Deletions cut 0 bases from V and 7 bases from J, with 12 bases between. The CDR3 DNA reads as TGTGCCAGCTCACCACCGGACAGTTCACCGACCCAGTACTTC. Its translation: CASSPPDSSPTQYF.

V is TRBV7-6 and J is TRBJ2-2; D unresolved. This CDR3 is 17 amino acids long. Germline V CDR1 and CDR2: SGHVS, FNYEAQ. With 7 bases removed from V and 0 bases from J, the gap between germline ends came to 18 bases. This CDR3 is CASISDGRQPNTGELFF. The CDR3 region has the DNA TGTGCCAGCATCTCGGATGGGCGTCAGCCGAACACCGGGGAGCTGTTTTTT.

The chain employs TRBV19 and TRBJ2-2, with D possibly matching TRBD1 (6 bases). V was shortened by 3 bases and J by 2 bases, with 16 bases between the two germline ends. In germline, CDR1 is LNHDA, CDR2 SQIVND (reference sequence). The CDR3 is 17 amino acids. CDR3 amino acids: CASSISGGAGNTGELFF. CDR3 sequence (DNA): TGTGCCAGTAGTATCTCTGGGGGCGCCGGAAACACCGGGGAGCTGTTTTTT.

This clone was seen only a few times. This rearrangement joins TRBV5-6 to TRBJ1-4; no firm D call. The CDR3 runs 16 residues. Trimming cost V 4 bases and J 4 bases, with 17 bases left between them. Germline-derived CDR1 and CDR2 are SGHDT and YYEEEE. CDR3 protein: CASSLGGILINEKLFF. The CDR3 DNA sequence: TGTGCCAGCAGCCTTGGCGGGATTCTAATTAATGAAAAACTGTTTTTT.